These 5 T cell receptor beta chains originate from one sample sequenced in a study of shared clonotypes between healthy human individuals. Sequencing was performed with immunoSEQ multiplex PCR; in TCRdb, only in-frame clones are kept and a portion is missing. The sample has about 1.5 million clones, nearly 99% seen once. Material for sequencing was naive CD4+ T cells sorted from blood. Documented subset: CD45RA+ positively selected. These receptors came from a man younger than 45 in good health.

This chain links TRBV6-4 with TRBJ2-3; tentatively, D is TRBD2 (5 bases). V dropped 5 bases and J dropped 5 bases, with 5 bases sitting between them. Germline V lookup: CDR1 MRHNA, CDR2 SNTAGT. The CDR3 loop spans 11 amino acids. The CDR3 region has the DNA TGTGCCAGCAGTAGCGGAGATACGCAGTATTTT. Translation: CASSSGDTQYF.

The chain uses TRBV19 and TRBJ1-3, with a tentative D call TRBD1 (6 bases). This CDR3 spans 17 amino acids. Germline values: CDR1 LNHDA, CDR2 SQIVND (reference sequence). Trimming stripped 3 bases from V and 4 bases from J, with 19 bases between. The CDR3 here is CASSMGTPGPYGNTIYF. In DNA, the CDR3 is TGTGCCAGTAGTATGGGGACACCCGGGCCGTACGGAAACACCATATATTTT.

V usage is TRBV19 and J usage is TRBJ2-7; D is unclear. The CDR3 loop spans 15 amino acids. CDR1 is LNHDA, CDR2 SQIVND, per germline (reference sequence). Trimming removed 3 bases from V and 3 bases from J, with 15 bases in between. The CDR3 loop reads CASSIIGRNGYEQYF. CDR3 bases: TGTGCCAGTAGTATCATAGGACGGAATGGCTACGAGCAGTACTTC.

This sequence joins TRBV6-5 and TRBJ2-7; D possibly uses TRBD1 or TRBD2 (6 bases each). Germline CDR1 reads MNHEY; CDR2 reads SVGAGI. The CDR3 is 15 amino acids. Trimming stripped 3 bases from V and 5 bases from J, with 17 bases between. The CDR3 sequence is CASSYRDIGRNEQYF. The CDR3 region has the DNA TGTGCCAGCAGTTATAGGGACATTGGGAGGAACGAGCAGTACTTC.

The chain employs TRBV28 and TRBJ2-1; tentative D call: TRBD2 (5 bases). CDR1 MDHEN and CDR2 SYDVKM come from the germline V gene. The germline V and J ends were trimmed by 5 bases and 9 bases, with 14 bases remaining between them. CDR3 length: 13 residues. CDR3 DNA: TGTGCCAGCAGTCTTACTAGTTCGGGTGAGCAGTTCTTC. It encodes CASSLTSSGEQFF.